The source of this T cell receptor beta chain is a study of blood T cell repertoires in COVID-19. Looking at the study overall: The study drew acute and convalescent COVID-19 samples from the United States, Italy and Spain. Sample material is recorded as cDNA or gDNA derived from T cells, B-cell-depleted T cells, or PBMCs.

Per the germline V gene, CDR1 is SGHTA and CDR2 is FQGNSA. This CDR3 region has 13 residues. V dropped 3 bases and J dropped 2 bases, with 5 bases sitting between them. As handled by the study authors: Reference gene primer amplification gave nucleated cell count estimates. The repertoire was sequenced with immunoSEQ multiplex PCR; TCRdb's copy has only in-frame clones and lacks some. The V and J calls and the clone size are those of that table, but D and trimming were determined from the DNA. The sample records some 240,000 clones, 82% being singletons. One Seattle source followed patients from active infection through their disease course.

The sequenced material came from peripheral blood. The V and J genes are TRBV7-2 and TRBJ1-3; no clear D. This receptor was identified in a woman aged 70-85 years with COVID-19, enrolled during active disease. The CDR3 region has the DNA TGTGCCAGCAGCTTCGAGCCTGGAAACACCATATATTTT. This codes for CASSFEPGNTIYF.